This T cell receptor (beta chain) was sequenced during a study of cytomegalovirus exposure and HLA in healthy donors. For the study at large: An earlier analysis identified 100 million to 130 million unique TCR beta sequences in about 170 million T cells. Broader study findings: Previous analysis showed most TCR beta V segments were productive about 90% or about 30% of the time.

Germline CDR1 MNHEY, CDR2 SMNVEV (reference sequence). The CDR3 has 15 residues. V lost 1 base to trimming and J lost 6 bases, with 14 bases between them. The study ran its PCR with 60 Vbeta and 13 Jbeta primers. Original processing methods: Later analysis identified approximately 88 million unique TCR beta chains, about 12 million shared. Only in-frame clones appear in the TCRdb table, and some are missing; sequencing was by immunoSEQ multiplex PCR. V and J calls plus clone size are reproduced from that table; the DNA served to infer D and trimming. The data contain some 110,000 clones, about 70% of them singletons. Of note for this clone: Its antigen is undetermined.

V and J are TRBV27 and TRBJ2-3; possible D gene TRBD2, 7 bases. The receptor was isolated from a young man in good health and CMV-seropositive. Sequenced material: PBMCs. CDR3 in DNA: TGTGCCAGCAGTTTATTCGGCGGGGGCCGGGATACGCAGTATTTT. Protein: CASSLFGGGRDTQYF.